A single sample is the source of the 18 T cell receptor beta chains below, sequenced in a study of beta chain features in type 1 diabetes. Expressed TCRB transcripts got sequenced, as all isolated RNA was reverse transcribed. Method: immunoSEQ multiplex PCR; TCRdb's copy keeps in-frame clones and lacks some. This sample yields 600,000 to 650,000 clones, of which 15% to 19% are seen a single time; 0.07% to 0.095% belongs to the top ten. The material sequenced was naive CD4+ T cells from blood. The receptors were gathered from a man between 18 and 35 years old in good health.

J is TRBJ2-7 and V is TRBV27; 7 positions agree with TRBD1. Germline V CDR1 and CDR2: MNHEY, SMNVEV (reference sequence). CDR3 length: 17 residues. J was trimmed by 4 bases and V by 7 bases; bases with no gene match: 19. CDR3 region: CASKERQGRPRDYEQYF. In nucleotides, the CDR3 is TGTGCCAGCAAGGAGAGACAGGGCCGCCCCCGAGATTACGAGCAGTACTTC.

This clone was counted only a few times. The rearrangement joins TRBV7-9 to TRBJ2-7; tentatively, D is TRBD1 or TRBD2 (5 bases each). Germline CDR1 and CDR2: SEHNR and FQNEAQ (reference sequence). The CDR3 runs 15 residues. V lost 5 bases and J 6 bases, leaving 20 bases between the germline ends. The CDR3 nucleotides read TGTGCCAGCAGCCCGAGGACATCTGGCCGGGGCGAGCAGTACTTC. As protein: CASSPRTSGRGEQYF.

This clone was picked up a small number of times. This sequence joins TRBV6-5 and TRBJ1-1; no clear D. Germline V gene lookup returns CDR1 MNHEY and CDR2 SVGAGI. V was trimmed by 4 bases and J by 11 bases, leaving 14 bases between them. The CDR3 covers 12 residues. This CDR3 reads CASSLNRVTAFF. The CDR3 DNA follows: TGTGCCAGCAGTTTAAACCGGGTTACTGCTTTCTTT.

This clone was counted between two and nine times. This chain uses TRBV5-6 with TRBJ1-1; D gene unclear. The length of the CDR3 is 16 residues. V was trimmed by 2 bases and J by 0 bases, leaving 14 bases between them. The germline CDR1 and CDR2 sequences are SGHDT and YYEEEE. CDR3 coding DNA: TGTGCCAGCAGCTTCCGGGGTCCTCACTTGAACACTGAAGCTTTCTTT. Translation: CASSFRGPHLNTEAFF.

The chain has TRBV7-2 and TRBJ2-3; possibly TRBD1 for D (6 bases). Germline V gene sequence: CDR1 SGHTA, CDR2 FQGNSA. The CDR3 covers 15 residues. V lost 4 bases and J 1 base, leaving 12 bases between the germline ends. The CDR3 here is CASSSGQPGTDTQYF. The CDR3 nucleotides read TGTGCCAGCAGCTCCGGACAGCCTGGCACAGATACGCAGTATTTT.

This chain connects TRBV4-3 to TRBJ1-5; maybe TRBD1 (6 bases). Germline V CDR1 and CDR2: LGHNA, YSLEER. Trimming removed 0 bases from V and 6 bases from J, with 15 bases in between. The CDR3 consists of 16 residues. The CDR3 DNA reads as TGCGCCAGCAGCCAAGATTTCGGGGGGCCGGGTCAGCCCCAGCATTTT. It codes for CASSQDFGGPGQPQHF.

The genes are TRBV11-2 and TRBJ2-3; D not certain. V lost 4 bases to trimming and J lost 1 base, with 12 bases between them. The CDR3 runs 15 residues. Germline lookup yields CDR1 SGHAT and CDR2 FQNNGV. In DNA form, the CDR3 reads TGTGCCAGCAGCTCCCCGGGCCCGGGCACAGATACGCAGTATTTT. As protein: CASSSPGPGTDTQYF. The full variable domain, rest sourced from reference TRBV11-2 and TRBJ2-3, is EAGVAQSPRYKIIEKRQSVAFWCNPISGHATLYWYQQILGQGPKLLIQFQNNGVVDDSQLPKDRFSAERLKGVDSTLKIQPAKLEDSAVYLCASSSPGPGTDTQYFGPGTRLTVL.

This clone was recorded a few times. The CDR3: CAWSVHRGGGPSNQPQHF. CDR3 nucleotide sequence: TGTGCCTGGAGTGTACACCGAGGGGGGGGGCCTAGCAATCAGCCCCAGCATTTT. The V and J genes are TRBV30 and TRBJ1-5; D might be TRBD1 (6 bases). Germline V lookup: CDR1 GTSNPN, CDR2 SVGIG (reference sequence). The CDR3 runs 18 residues. The V and J ends lost 0 bases and 0 bases respectively, with 18 bases between them. Drawing the rest from reference TRBV30 and TRBJ1-5, the complete variable domain is SQTIHQWPATLVQPVGSPLSLECTVEGTSNPNLYWYRQAAGRGLQLLFYSVGIGQISSEVPQNLSASRPQDRQFILSSKKLLLSDSGFYLCAWSVHRGGGPSNQPQHFGDGTRLSIL.

This clone was seen more than once but under ten times. The chain couples TRBV6-5 to TRBJ2-3; D call uncertain. The V end lost 6 bases, the J end lost 4 bases, and 11 bases lay between the germline ends. The CDR3 length is 13 residues. Germline CDR1 and CDR2: MNHEY and SVGAGI. The CDR3 spells CASRPNWADTQYF. CDR3 bases: TGTGCCAGCAGGCCGAATTGGGCAGATACGCAGTATTTT.

V gene TRBV11-1 combines with J gene TRBJ2-2; D gene uncertain. This CDR3 spans 12 amino acids. Germline-derived CDR1 and CDR2 are SGHAT and FQDESV (reference sequence). Between the trimmed V and J ends, which lost 5 bases and 1 base, there was a span of 2 bases. The DNA of the CDR3 is TGTGCCAGCAGCAAGAACACCGGGGAGCTGTTTTTT. It specifies CASSKNTGELFF. Full variable domain (outside the CDR3, taken from reference TRBV11-1 and TRBJ2-2): EAEVAQSPRYKITEKSQAVAFWCDPISGHATLYWYRQILGQGPELLVQFQDESVVDDSQLPKDRFSAERLKGVDSTLKIQPAELGDSAMYLCASSKNTGELFFGEGSRLTVL.

In its sample, this clone was seen a few times. V gene TRBV7-2 combines with J gene TRBJ1-3; tentatively, D is TRBD1 (6 bases). This CDR3 contains 15 residues. Per the germline V gene, CDR1 is SGHTA and CDR2 is FQGNSA. Deletions cut 1 base from V and 3 bases from J, with 10 bases between. Written as DNA, the CDR3 is TGTGCCAGCAGCTTAGTTCCAGGGGTTGGAAACACCATATATTTT. Encoded protein: CASSLVPGVGNTIYF.

The genes are TRBV7-2 and TRBJ2-1; 9 bases are shared with TRBD1. The V and J ends lost 7 bases and 1 base, in that order; junction bases with no gene match: 2. The length of the CDR3 is 14 residues. Germline V gene lookup returns CDR1 SGHTA and CDR2 FQGNSA. CDR3: CASKTGGSYNEQFF. The CDR3 DNA follows: TGTGCCAGCAAGACAGGGGGATCCTACAATGAGCAGTTCTTC. Full variable domain (missing parts from reference TRBV7-2 and TRBJ2-1): GAGVSQSPSNKVTEKGKDVELRCDPISGHTALYWYRQSLGQGLEFLIYFQGNSAPDKSGLPSDRFSAERTGGSVSTLTIQRTQQEDSAVYLCASKTGGSYNEQFFGPGTRLTVL.

This clone was counted a few times. J is TRBJ2-3 and V is TRBV27; 8 positions agree with TRBD2. Trimming took 2 bases from V and 6 from J; bases not matched to a gene: 1. Germline CDR1 MNHEY, CDR2 SMNVEV (reference sequence). The CDR3 extends over 13 amino acids. CDR3 nucleotide sequence: TGTGCCAGCAGTTTACGACTAGCGGATACGCAGTATTTT. Translated, it gives CASSLRLADTQYF.

J is TRBJ2-5 and V is TRBV5-1, with D perhaps matching TRBD2 (5 bases). The V end was cut by 3 bases, the J end by 4 bases, with 13 bases between. Germline CDR1 SGHRS, CDR2 YFSETQ. The CDR3 loop spans 14 amino acids. The CDR3 is CASSSRSRGETQYF. CDR3 DNA: TGCGCCAGCAGCTCTCGATCCCGGGGAGAGACCCAGTACTTC.

The V and J genes are TRBV4-1 and TRBJ1-1, with D perhaps matching TRBD1 (5 bases). Trimming removed 4 bases at V and 1 base at J, with 25 bases between. Germline loops: CDR1 MGHRA, CDR2 YSYEKL. The CDR3 totals 19 residues. DNA of the CDR3: TGCGCCAGCAGCCTCATGACACACCGGGGGTCCGCACGGAACACTGAAGCTTTCTTT. Its translation is CASSLMTHRGSARNTEAFF.

There are a few counts of this clone. This chain joins TRBV18 and TRBJ2-7, with TRBD2 identical over 9 bases. The junction had 4 bases not matched to a gene; V was cut back by 3 bases and J by 4 bases. From germline, CDR1 is KGHSH and CDR2 LQKENI. The CDR3 is 14 amino acids. This CDR3 reads CASSPASGIYEQYF. The CDR3 region has the DNA TGTGCCAGCTCACCGGCTAGCGGGATTTACGAGCAGTACTTC.

This chain joins TRBV27 and TRBJ2-7; 10 nucleotides agree with TRBD1. Germline-derived CDR1 and CDR2 are MNHEY and SMNVEV (reference sequence). V lost 6 bases and J lost 5; bases outside the gene matches: 16. CDR3 length: 17 amino acids. The CDR3: CASRRDRGLPVANEQYF. DNA for the CDR3: TGTGCCAGCAGGAGGGACAGGGGTCTCCCCGTTGCCAACGAGCAGTACTTC.

This chain links TRBV9 with TRBJ1-1; 8 bases align to TRBD1. CDR1 and CDR2 from the germline V gene are SGDLS and YYNGEE. Trimming removed 0 bases from V and 3 bases from J; junction bases left unmatched: 4. This CDR3 is 15 amino acids long. The CDR3 nucleotides are TGTGCCAGCAGCGTAGTCCCAGGGGGCGACACTGAAGCTTTCTTT. Translated: CASSVVPGGDTEAFF. Full variable domain (outside the CDR3, taken from reference TRBV9 and TRBJ1-1): DSGVTQTPKHLITATGQRVTLRCSPRSGDLSVYWYQQSLDQGLQFLIQYYNGEERAKGNILERFSAQQFPDLHSELNLSSLELGDSALYFCASSVVPGGDTEAFFGQGTRLTVV.